This TCR beta chain was captured by sequencing in a study of blood T cell repertoires in COVID-19. Study overall: Samples taken during acute and convalescent COVID-19 were collected in the United States, Italy and Spain. T cells, B-cell-depleted T cells, or PBMCs provided the cDNA or gDNA that served as material.

As originally analysed: Amplification of reference gene primers was used by the study to estimate nucleated cell counts. TCRdb's table, derived via immunoSEQ multiplex PCR, lists solely in-frame clones and lacks some. That table furnishes V, J and clone size, whereas the DNA furnished D and trimming. The sample has 150,000 to 200,000 clones, about 80% seen once. The CDR3 sequence is 17 residues long. Unmatched junction bases numbered 13, after V lost 5 bases and J lost 4 bases. The germline CDR1 and CDR2 sequences are MNHEY and SMNVEV (reference sequence). The chain joins TRBV27 to TRBJ2-7, with 11 bases aligning to TRBD2. The sequence was obtained from a human donor with acute or convalescent COVID-19. The donor label of this sample is uncertain. Sequencing input: peripheral blood. CDR3 nucleotides: TGTGCCAGCAGTATGTCCCTGGGGCTAGCGGGAGGTTACGAGCAGTACTTC. The encoded protein is CASSMSLGLAGGYEQYF.